The subject of this entry is one TCR beta chain. Generated by immunoSEQ multiplex PCR, the TCRdb table keeps only in-frame clones and is missing some. The sample includes fewer than 200,000 clones, around 87% of them seen just once. The sample is drawn from a study of T cell responses to AZD1222 COVID-19 vaccine. V dropped 1 base and J dropped 4 bases, with 7 bases sitting between them. The V gene's germline CDR1 is SGHTA and CDR2 FQGNSA. There are 13 residues in the CDR3. The TCR was taken from an adult who received the AZD1222 COVID-19 vaccine. The gene calls are TRBV7-2 and TRBJ1-1; D uncertain. The specimen was peripheral blood, collected 28 days after the second AZD1222 dose. The CDR3 is CASSLVGPTEAFF. In DNA, the CDR3 is TGTGCCAGCAGCTTAGTTGGGCCCACTGAAGCTTTCTTT.